One and the same sample provided the 31 T cell receptor beta chains below, sequenced in a study of blood T cell repertoires in COVID-19. Clones were read by immunoSEQ multiplex PCR, and TCRdb kept only the in-frame ones, dropping some. The sample includes 200,000 to 250,000 clones, roughly nine tenths of them seen just once. The source material was peripheral blood. These receptors came from a man between 60 and 75 years old with COVID-19, enrolled during active disease.

The gene calls are TRBV4-3 and TRBJ1-4; D remains ambiguous. Trimming took off 5 bases at V and 4 bases at J, with 11 bases between the two ends. The length of the CDR3 is 14 residues. Germline V gene sequence: CDR1 LGHNA, CDR2 YSLEER. The chain's CDR3 is CASSSGSYNEKLFF. The CDR3 nucleotides read TGCGCCAGCAGCTCCGGGTCCTATAATGAAAAACTGTTTTTT.

The chain is built from TRBV30 and TRBJ1-5; no firm D call. Germline V gives CDR1 GTSNPN, CDR2 SVGIG (reference sequence). The CDR3 covers 17 residues. V was shortened by 2 bases and J by 6 bases, with 23 bases between the two germline ends. CDR3 protein: CAWSRGRAPLTGQPQHF. CDR3 in DNA: TGTGCCTGGAGTCGAGGGCGGGCTCCTCTCACCGGTCAGCCCCAGCATTTT.

This chain joins TRBV4-2 and TRBJ1-2; 7 bases align to TRBD1. This CDR3 contains 14 residues. Germline lookup yields CDR1 LGHNA and CDR2 YNFKEQ. The junction had 6 bases not matched to a gene; V was cut back by 0 bases and J by 8 bases. Written as DNA, the CDR3 is TGTGCCAGCAGCCAAGACAGACAGGGCACAGGCTACACCTTC. Protein: CASSQDRQGTGYTF.

J is TRBJ2-7 and V is TRBV7-9; tentative D call: TRBD2 (5 bases). CDR3 length equals 13 residues. CDR1 and CDR2 (germline): SEHNR, FQNEAQ (reference sequence). With 3 bases removed from V and 5 bases from J, the gap between germline ends came to 11 bases. The DNA for the CDR3 is TGTGCCAGCAGCTTTGGCAGTAGCGACGAGCAGTACTTC. Protein: CASSFGSSDEQYF.

This clone appeared a few times. V usage is TRBV19 and J usage is TRBJ2-2; the D gene is possibly TRBD2 (5 bases). The V gene's germline CDR1 is LNHDA and CDR2 SQIVND (reference sequence). V lost 7 bases and J 0 bases, leaving 9 bases between the germline ends. The CDR3 totals 14 residues. CDR3 sequence: CASNGVSNTGELFF. In nucleotides, the CDR3 is TGTGCCAGTAACGGGGTGTCGAACACCGGGGAGCTGTTTTTT.

The chain uses TRBV19 and TRBJ1-4, with 7 bases lining up with TRBD1. In germline, CDR1 is LNHDA, CDR2 SQIVND (reference sequence). V lost 5 bases and J lost 0; bases outside the gene matches: 15. There are 19 residues in the CDR3. The CDR3: CASSRTGTAGQATNEKLFF. In DNA, the CDR3 is TGTGCCAGTAGTCGGACGGGGACAGCTGGACAGGCAACTAATGAAAAACTGTTTTTT.

In its sample, this clone was seen a few times. V usage is TRBV25-1 and J usage is TRBJ2-1; the D is unclear. V was trimmed by 0 bases and J by 6 bases, leaving 12 bases between them. Germline V gives CDR1 MGHDK, CDR2 SYGVNS. The CDR3 covers 15 residues. This chain's CDR3 is CASSEYSGQLNEQFF. In DNA form, the CDR3 reads TGTGCCAGCAGTGAATATAGTGGGCAGCTCAATGAGCAGTTCTTC.

The chain carries TRBV27 and TRBJ2-7; D uncertain. This CDR3 comprises 12 residues. CDR1 is MNHEY, CDR2 SMNVEV, per germline (reference sequence). The V end was cut by 4 bases, the J end by 0 bases, with 4 bases between. The chain's CDR3 is CASSSSSYEQYF. The CDR3 DNA reads TGTGCCAGCAGTTCCTCCTCCTACGAGCAGTACTTC.

This rearrangement joins TRBV2 to TRBJ2-5; 9 nucleotides match TRBD1. The V and J ends lost 5 bases and 3 bases, in that order; junction bases with no gene match: 4. This CDR3 comprises 14 residues. Germline CDR1 reads SNHLY; CDR2 reads FYNNEI. The CDR3 bases are TGTGCCAGCAGTCCCTGGACAGGGGAAGAGACCCAGTACTTC. Encoded protein: CASSPWTGEETQYF.

V is TRBV2 and J is TRBJ2-7, with 7 bases that match TRBD2. The germline CDR1 and CDR2 sequences are SNHLY and FYNNEI. The CDR3 is 15 residues long. V dropped 6 bases and J dropped 0; count of bases not matched to a gene: 8. Written as DNA, the CDR3 is TGTGCCAGCAGACCTGGGGGGGAAAACTCCTACGAGCAGTACTTC. Its protein is CASRPGGENSYEQYF.

V and J are TRBV7-2 and TRBJ2-7, with 10 bases fitting TRBD1. Germline loops: CDR1 SGHTA, CDR2 FQGNSA. The CDR3 runs to 14 residues. V lost 5 bases to trimming and J lost 2 bases; unmatched junction nucleotides: 3. The CDR3 region has the DNA TGTGCCAGCAGCAAGGGACAGGGGACCTACGAGCAGTACTTC. This translates into CASSKGQGTYEQYF.

This chain uses TRBV6-4 with TRBJ2-7; 7 bases align to TRBD2. Trimming at V came to 6 bases and at J to 4 bases, leaving 6 bases not matched to a gene. The CDR3 has 13 amino acids. Germline loops: CDR1 MRHNA, CDR2 SNTAGT. CDR3: CASSLNSGYEQYF. CDR3 DNA: TGTGCCAGCAGCTTAAATAGCGGGTACGAGCAGTACTTC.

This chain links TRBV7-2 with TRBJ1-5, with a tentative D call TRBD1 (5 bases). V lost 5 bases and J 2 bases, leaving 16 bases between the germline ends. CDR1 is SGHTA and CDR2 is FQGNSA in the germline V gene. This CDR3 spans 16 amino acids. CDR3 in DNA: TGTGCCAGCAGCCCAACCGTGGGGGGGGGCAATCAGCCCCAGCATTTT. It is translated as CASSPTVGGGNQPQHF.

The J gene is TRBJ1-2, the V gene TRBV7-9, with TRBD1 as a possible D gene (5 bases). Trimming left V 1 base short and J 2 bases short, with 11 bases between. CDR1 SEHNR and CDR2 FQNEAQ come from the germline V gene (reference sequence). This CDR3 has 15 residues. The CDR3 is CASSLVGRVNYGYTF. The DNA for the CDR3 is TGTGCCAGCAGCTTAGTGGGCAGGGTGAACTATGGCTACACCTTC.

The rearrangement uses TRBV11-2 and TRBJ2-5, with TRBD2 matching 9 bases. CDR1 SGHAT and CDR2 FQNNGV come from the germline V gene. The CDR3 is 15 amino acids. The V gene end was trimmed by 6 bases and the J gene end by 1 base; junction bases not matched to a gene: 6. CDR3 amino acids: CASSRAGGTQETQYF. The DNA of the CDR3 is TGTGCCAGCAGTCGTGCGGGAGGGACCCAAGAGACCCAGTACTTC.

The genes are TRBV5-1 and TRBJ1-1; D not certain. Germline V lookup: CDR1 SGHRS, CDR2 YFSETQ. CDR3 size: 16 residues. V lost 0 bases and J lost 0, with 12 bases in between. This CDR3 is CASSLDPPQMNTEAFF. CDR3 in DNA: TGCGCCAGCAGCTTGGATCCACCACAAATGAACACTGAAGCTTTCTTT. The full variable domain, with the rest looked up from reference TRBV5-1 and TRBJ1-1, is KAGVTQTPRYLIKTRGQQVTLSCSPISGHRSVSWYQQTPGQGLQFLFEYFSETQRNKGNFPGRFSGRQFSNSRSEMNVSTLELGDSALYLCASSLDPPQMNTEAFFGQGTRLTVV.

This clone came up once. The CDR3 region is CASTGGRQETQYF. The CDR3 nucleotides are TGTGCCAGCACGGGAGGACGGCAAGAGACCCAGTACTTC. This chain uses TRBV6-6 with TRBJ2-5; TRBD2 agrees at 7 bases. The CDR3 covers 13 residues. With 7 bases clipped from V and 2 bases from J, the junction kept 4 bases outside the gene matches. Germline lookup yields CDR1 MNHNY and CDR2 SVGAGI (reference sequence).

V and J are TRBV12-3 or TRBV12-4 and TRBJ1-1; possibly TRBD1 for D (5 bases). Trimming cost V 6 bases and J 6 bases, with 11 bases left between them. The CDR3 is 12 amino acids. CDR3 amino acids: CASSAFRAEAFF. The CDR3 coding sequence is TGTGCCAGCAGCGCCTTCAGGGCTGAAGCTTTCTTT.

The genes are TRBV2 and TRBJ1-2, with a weak D call TRBD1 (6 bases). From germline, CDR1 is SNHLY and CDR2 FYNNEI. V was clipped by 4 bases and J by 5 bases, with 11 bases between them. The CDR3 length is 13 residues. The CDR3 region is CASSVEGGYGYTF. The CDR3 DNA sequence: TGTGCCAGCAGTGTGGAAGGGGGATATGGCTACACCTTC.

This chain joins TRBV7-2 and TRBJ2-1; 7 bases map to TRBD1. This CDR3 comprises 16 residues. The germline CDR1 and CDR2 sequences are SGHTA and FQGNSA. With 1 base clipped from V and 2 bases from J, the junction kept 5 bases outside the gene matches. The CDR3, as DNA: TGTGCCAGCAGCTTAGGTGGCAGGGGGACCTACAATGAGCAGTTCTTC. Translating gives CASSLGGRGTYNEQFF.

The chain recombines TRBV19 with TRBJ2-3, with D tentatively TRBD2 (5 bases). This CDR3 is built from 14 residues. Trimming left V 7 bases short and J 0 bases short, with 11 bases between. In germline, CDR1 is LNHDA, CDR2 SQIVND (reference sequence). CDR3: CASNQRPSTDTQYF. CDR3 nucleotides: TGTGCCAGTAACCAGCGGCCCAGCACAGATACGCAGTATTTT.

The chain uses TRBV5-4 and TRBJ2-1; 13 nucleotides line up with TRBD2. This CDR3 spans 16 amino acids. Trimming removed 5 bases from V and 7 bases from J; junction bases left unmatched: 9. Germline lookup yields CDR1 SGHNT and CDR2 YYREEE (reference sequence). This chain's CDR3 is CASRPGLAGDLNEQFF. The DNA of the CDR3 is TGTGCCAGCAGACCCGGACTAGCGGGGGACTTAAATGAGCAGTTCTTC.

The chain couples TRBV11-1 to TRBJ2-3; D is uncertain. Germline V gene data show CDR1 as SGHAT and CDR2 as FQDESV (reference sequence). The CDR3 runs to 14 residues. V was trimmed by 5 bases and J by 0 bases, leaving 9 bases between them. The CDR3 nucleotides read TGTGCCAGCAGCCCCGCACGGAGCACAGATACGCAGTATTTT. This codes for CASSPARSTDTQYF.

The chain combines TRBV7-9 with TRBJ1-5; D not certain. The CDR3 contains 16 residues. The germline CDR1 and CDR2 sequences are SEHNR and FQNEAQ (reference sequence). The V end was cut by 2 bases, the J end by 7 bases, with 18 bases between. The CDR3: CASSLNTSILRQPQHF. The CDR3 region has the DNA TGTGCCAGCAGCTTAAACACAAGCATTTTGAGGCAGCCCCAGCATTTT.

The chain carries TRBV2 and TRBJ1-3; perhaps TRBD1 as D (5 bases). CDR3 size: 14 residues. Trimming shortened V by 7 bases and J by 0 bases, and 10 bases separated the two germline ends. Per germline, CDR1 SNHLY and CDR2 FYNNEI. DNA for the CDR3: TGTGCCAGCAAGATAGACAGCTCTGGAAACACCATATATTTT. This sequence encodes CASKIDSSGNTIYF.

This chain uses TRBV11-1 with TRBJ2-7; D unresolved. Trimming removed 3 bases from V and 9 bases from J, with 12 bases in between. This CDR3 region has 12 residues. Germline V CDR1 and CDR2: SGHAT, FQDESV (reference sequence). The DNA of the CDR3 is TGTGCCAGCAGCTTGTCGTCTGGCGGGCAGTACTTC. Encoded protein: CASSLSSGGQYF. Variable domain in full (rest from reference TRBV11-1 and TRBJ2-7): EAEVAQSPRYKITEKSQAVAFWCDPISGHATLYWYRQILGQGPELLVQFQDESVVDDSQLPKDRFSAERLKGVDSTLKIQPAELGDSAMYLCASSLSSGGQYFGPGTRLTVT.

The CDR3 region is CASSPVGYYGYTF. CDR3 in DNA: TGTGCCAGCAGCCCAGTCGGGTACTATGGCTACACCTTC. The gene calls are TRBV7-9 and TRBJ1-2; D is undetermined. V lost 5 bases to trimming and J lost 3 bases, with 10 bases between them. The length of the CDR3 is 13 residues. CDR1 is SEHNR, CDR2 FQNEAQ, per germline (reference sequence).

The chain couples TRBV28 to TRBJ1-5; possibly TRBD1 for D (6 bases). The V end lost 3 bases, the J end lost 7 bases, and 13 bases lay between the germline ends. The germline CDR1 and CDR2 sequences are MDHEN and SYDVKM. CDR3 length equals 14 residues. CDR3 in amino acids: CASSLSGADQPQHF. The DNA for the CDR3 is TGTGCCAGCAGTTTGTCAGGGGCCGACCAGCCCCAGCATTTT.

The gene calls are TRBV1 and TRBJ2-1; TRBD2, the table's D call, was not compared with the DNA. TRBV1 constitutes a pseudogene. The CDR3 sequence is 16 residues long. The CDR3 DNA follows: TGCACCAGCAGCCAAGAGGTGACTAGCGGTTACAATGAGCAGTTCTTC. Translation: CTSSQEVTSGYNEQFF.

The rearrangement links TRBV28 to TRBJ1-1; weak D call: TRBD1 (5 bases). Germline V gene lookup returns CDR1 MDHEN and CDR2 SYDVKM. This CDR3 comprises 13 residues. Trimming took 1 base from V and 4 from J, leaving 7 bases between them. The chain's CDR3 is CASSLFRVTEAFF. Written as DNA, the CDR3 is TGTGCCAGCAGTTTATTCAGGGTCACTGAAGCTTTCTTT.

The CDR3 protein is CASSSQGQPQHF. The CDR3 bases are TGTGCCAGCAGCTCGCAGGGACAGCCCCAGCATTTT. The V gene is TRBV5-4, the J gene TRBJ1-5, with D perhaps matching TRBD1 (5 bases). The CDR3 totals 12 residues. Trimming cost V 3 bases and J 7 bases, with 8 bases left between them. Looked up from germline, CDR1 is SGHNT and CDR2 is YYREEE (reference sequence).